A selection of T cell receptor beta chains follows, all from one sample in a study of somatic mutations in cytotoxic T cells in rheumatoid arthritis. Data came from immunoSEQ multiplex PCR; TCRdb stores just in-frame clones and leaves some out. The table shows 20,000 or so clones, with roughly 82% occurring only once. The source material was CD8+ T cells sorted from blood. Receptors originate from a woman in her 50s in good health. The CDR3 runs from the conserved cysteine through the conserved F or W. The D gene is left open where the match is weak. Some rows mark clone size as missing; the rest say once, few, many or name a class of expanded clone.

j_call | d_call | clone_size | v_call | cdr3_nt | cdr3_aa
TRBJ2-5 | TRBD1 | . | TRBV5-4 | TGTGCCAGCAGCTTGGAAGGGGGCTGGCAAGAGACCCAGTACTTC | CASSLEGGWQETQYF
TRBJ1-5 | TRBD1 | . | TRBV15 | TGTGCCACCAGCACCAGGGGGATCGGTCAGCCCCAGCATTTT | CATSTRGIGQPQHF
TRBJ2-5 | TRBD1 | . | TRBV2 | TGTGCCAGCAGTGAGGACCTACAGGGGATTGGGGAGACCCAGTACTTC | CASSEDLQGIGETQYF
TRBJ2-7 | . | . | TRBV11-3 | TGTGCCAGCAGCTTGGGGGCCTCCTACGAGCAGTACTTC | CASSLGASYEQYF
TRBJ2-7 | TRBD2 | . | TRBV4-3 | TGCGCCAGCAGCCAAGAGCTAGTAGGACTAGCGCCCTACTACGAGCAGTACTTC | CASSQELVGLAPYYEQYF
TRBJ2-3 | . | . | TRBV7-2 | TGTGCCAGCAGATACCAGGGGACAGATACGCAGTATTTT | CASRYQGTDTQYF
TRBJ2-5 | . | . | TRBV10-3 | TGTGCCATCTCGGAGTTAGGAGAGACCCAGTACTTC | CAISELGETQYF
TRBJ2-1 | . | . | TRBV7-8 | TGTGCCAGCAGCTCAGCCGTAGTGGTCCGGGAGCAGTTCTTC | CASSSAVVVREQFF
TRBJ2-1 | TRBD2 | . | TRBV2 | TGTGCCAGGTTCCGTGGGCGGGGGGGCAATGAGCAGTTCTTC | CARFRGRGGNEQFF
TRBJ2-3 | . | . | TRBV9 | TGTGCCAGCAGCCCGAGACGGTCCAGCACAGATACGCAGTATTTT | CASSPRRSSTDTQYF
TRBJ1-1 | . | . | TRBV21-1 | TGTGCCAGCAGCAATAGAAGAAACAGGGGGAGAAACACTGAAGCTTTCTTT | CASSNRRNRGRNTEAFF
TRBJ2-2 | . | . | TRBV9 | TGTGCCAGCAGCGTAGACGGGCAGGGCTTTGCCGGGGAGCTGTTTTTT | CASSVDGQGFAGELFF
TRBJ2-2 | . | . | TRBV7-6 | TGTGCCAGCAGCTTAGGGGCCACCGGGGAGCTGTTTTTT | CASSLGATGELFF
TRBJ1-1 | TRBD1 | . | TRBV25-1 | TGTGCCAGCAGTGAATATGGGGCCCGGACAGGGAACACTGAAGCTTTCTTT | CASSEYGARTGNTEAFF
TRBJ1-2 | . | . | TRBV6-6 | TGTGCCAGCAGTTACTCGAACGTGAACGGCTACACCTTC | CASSYSNVNGYTF
TRBJ2-5 | . | . | TRBV19 | TGTGCCAGTAGTATAGATCCCACGGTGGGCCTAGAGACCCAGTACTTC | CASSIDPTVGLETQYF
TRBJ2-1 | . | . | TRBV9 | TGTGCCAGCAGCGTAGAAGGGGGGGACTACAATGAGCAGTTCTTC | CASSVEGGDYNEQFF
TRBJ2-7 | . | . | TRBV5-4 | TGTGCCAGCAGCGAGTATACCTACGAGCAGTACTTC | CASSEYTYEQYF
TRBJ1-2 | . | medium-sized | TRBV7-9 | TGTGCCAGCAGCTTATTTGACAGTTATGGCTACACCTTC | CASSLFDSYGYTF
TRBJ2-1 | TRBD2 | . | TRBV7-2 | TGTGCCAGCAGCTTACGCGGGGGTACCTACAATGAGCAGTTCTTC | CASSLRGGTYNEQFF
TRBJ1-2 | . | once | TRBV5-1 | TGCGCCAGCAGCTTGGGCAGGGGTGATGGCTACACCTTC | CASSLGRGDGYTF
TRBJ2-1 | . | . | TRBV2 | TGTGCCAGCAGATACGGGGCTGACCATGAGCAGTTCTTC | CASRYGADHEQFF
TRBJ2-7 | TRBD1 | . | TRBV4-3 | TGCGCCAGCAGCCATGACAGGGGGCGAGCCTACGAGCAGTACTTC | CASSHDRGRAYEQYF
TRBJ2-6 | . | . | TRBV4-1 | TGCGCCAGCAGCCAAGAACGGCTCTCTGGGGCCAACGTCCTGACTTTC | CASSQERLSGANVLTF
TRBJ1-6 | . | . | TRBV14 | TGTGCCAGCAGCCAAAAGTCGGGGGGTTTGTCACCCCTCCACTTT | CASSQKSGGLSPLHF
TRBJ2-5 | . | . | TRBV9 | TGTGCCAGCAGCGTCCAGGGGGGTGCAGAGACCCAGTACTTC | CASSVQGGAETQYF
TRBJ1-1 | TRBD1 | . | TRBV29-1 | TGCAGCGTTGAAGGACAGGGAGGACACACTGAAGCTTTCTTT | CSVEGQGGHTEAFF
TRBJ2-1 | . | . | TRBV6-5 | TGTGCCAGCGGGGTGGATGAGCAGTTCTTC | CASGVDEQFF
TRBJ2-1 | . | once | TRBV9 | TGTGCCAGCAGCGTAGCTGGGGGCCCTTACAATGAGCAGTTCTTC | CASSVAGGPYNEQFF
TRBJ2-7 | . | . | TRBV6-5 | TGTGCCAGCAGTTACGCCTACGAGCAGTACTTC | CASSYAYEQYF
TRBJ2-7 | TRBD2 | . | TRBV9 | TGTGCCAGCAGCGTAGGAGCGGGATTCTCCTACGAGCAGTACTTC | CASSVGAGFSYEQYF
TRBJ2-1 | TRBD2 | . | TRBV27 | TGTGCCAGCAGTTTGCGGGGGGTCGGCTACAATGAGCAGTTCTTC | CASSLRGVGYNEQFF
TRBJ1-2 | TRBD1 | once | TRBV5-6 | TGTGCCAGCAGCCCGCCGGGACAGCACTATGGCTACACCTTC | CASSPPGQHYGYTF
TRBJ1-4 | . | . | TRBV4-3 | TGCGCCAGCAGCCCAAGTTCGGGCCCTAATGAAAAACTGTTTTTT | CASSPSSGPNEKLFF
TRBJ2-7 | TRBD1 | . | TRBV9 | TGTGCCAGCAGCCCGACAGGGAATTCGCCCTACGAGCAGTACTTC | CASSPTGNSPYEQYF
TRBJ2-5 | . | . | TRBV11-1 | TGTGCCAGCAGCTTCCCAGGACTATGGGAGACCCAGTACTTC | CASSFPGLWETQYF
TRBJ2-7 | . | . | TRBV27 | TGTGCCAGCAGTCTGACAGGTCCCCACGAGCAGTACTTC | CASSLTGPHEQYF
TRBJ2-1 | . | few | TRBV20-1 | TGCAGTGCTCTTGTCGGCGAGCAGTTCTTC | CSALVGEQFF
TRBJ1-1 | . | . | TRBV13 | TGTGCCAGCAGCTTAGCCATATCGAACACTGAAGCTTTCTTT | CASSLAISNTEAFF
TRBJ1-6 | . | . | TRBV19 | TGTGCCAGTAGTATAGGACAGAGCTCCTATAATTCACCCCTCCACTTT | CASSIGQSSYNSPLHF
TRBJ2-7 | TRBD2 | few | TRBV30 | TGTGCCTGGAGTACGCTCTTAGGGCGGCCGGGGGGGCAGTACTTC | CAWSTLLGRPGGQYF
TRBJ2-1 | . | . | TRBV9 | TGTGCCAGCAGCGCCGGTGGAGGTGAGCAGTTCTTC | CASSAGGGEQFF
TRBJ2-1 | . | . | TRBV9 | TGTGCCAGCAGCTCCAAGACCTCTTACAATGAGCAGTTCTTC | CASSSKTSYNEQFF
TRBJ2-5 | . | few | TRBV10-2 | TGCGCCAGCAGTGCTTGGGGAATCCAAGAGACCCAGTACTTC | CASSAWGIQETQYF
TRBJ2-5 | . | . | TRBV2 | TGTGCCAGCTTCCAGGGGGTGGGGGGTCAAGAGACCCAGTACTTC | CASFQGVGGQETQYF
TRBJ2-7 | TRBD2 | . | TRBV5-1 | TGCGCCAGCAGCACCGGGACTAGCGACGAGCAGTACTTC | CASSTGTSDEQYF
TRBJ1-1 | TRBD1 | . | TRBV30 | TGTGCCTGGAGTGGGGACCGGGACAGGGGAGTTGGGAACACTGAAGCTTTCTTT | CAWSGDRDRGVGNTEAFF
TRBJ2-7 | . | once | TRBV28 | TGTGCCAGCAGTTTGCCGGGTCTCCTCTCCTACGAGCAGTACTTC | CASSLPGLLSYEQYF
TRBJ2-2 | . | . | TRBV6-1 | TGTGCCAGCAGCCGACTGTGGAACACCGGGGAGCTGTTTTTT | CASSRLWNTGELFF
TRBJ2-7 | TRBD1 | . | TRBV6-5 | TGTGCCAGCAGTCCCCGCTTGGACAGGGCCTACGAGCAGTACTTC | CASSPRLDRAYEQYF
TRBJ2-1 | TRBD2 | . | TRBV5-8 | TGTGCCAGCAGCTTGACTAGCGGGAGGAGAGAGCAGTTCTTC | CASSLTSGRREQFF